The clone carrying this T cell receptor (beta chain) was recorded a few times. The target antigen is unknown. These data belong to a study of beta chain features in type 1 diabetes. Whole-study results and caveats: It was among patients, rather than healthy donors, that naive, central memory and Treg TCRB repertoires appeared more similar. The study found fewer insertions and more deletions at VDJ junctions in type 1 diabetes patients.

cDNA synthesis used the whole RNA isolate, giving expressed TCRB sequences. The average read count of naive, central memory and regulatory T cell samples was 3 million to 4 million. Sequencing used immunoSEQ multiplex PCR; TCRdb keeps in-frame clones, though not all of them. Of hundreds of thousands of clones listed, about 17% are singletons. The germline V gene has CDR1 SGHVS and CDR2 FQNEAQ. CDR3 length: 15 amino acids. V shed 2 bases and J shed 2 bases, with 11 bases lying between them. The sample comprised naive CD4+ T cells from blood. The V call is TRBV7-8, the J call TRBJ2-3; D uncertain. This clonotype originated in a woman aged 18-30 years in good health. The CDR3 reads CASSLIRLHTDTQYF. The CDR3 DNA follows: TGTGCCAGCAGCTTAATACGCCTTCACACAGATACGCAGTATTTT.